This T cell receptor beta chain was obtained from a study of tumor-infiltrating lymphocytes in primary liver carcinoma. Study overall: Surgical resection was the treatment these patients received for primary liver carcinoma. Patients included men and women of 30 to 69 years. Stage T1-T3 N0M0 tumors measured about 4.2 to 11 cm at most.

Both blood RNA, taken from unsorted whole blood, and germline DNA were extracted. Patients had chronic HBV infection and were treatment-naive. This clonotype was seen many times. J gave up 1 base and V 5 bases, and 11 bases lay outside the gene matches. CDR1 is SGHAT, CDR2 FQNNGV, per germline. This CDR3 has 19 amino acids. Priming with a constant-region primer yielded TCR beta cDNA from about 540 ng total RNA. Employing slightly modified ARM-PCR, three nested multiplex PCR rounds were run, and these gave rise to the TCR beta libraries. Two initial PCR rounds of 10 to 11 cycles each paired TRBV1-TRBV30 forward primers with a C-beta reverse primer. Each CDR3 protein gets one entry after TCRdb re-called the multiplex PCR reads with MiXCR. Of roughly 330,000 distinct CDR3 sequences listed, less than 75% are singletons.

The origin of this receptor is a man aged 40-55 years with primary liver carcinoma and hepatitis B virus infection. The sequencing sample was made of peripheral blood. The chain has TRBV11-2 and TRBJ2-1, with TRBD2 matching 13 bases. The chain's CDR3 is CASSRRGLAGEGSYNEQFF. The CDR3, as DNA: TGTGCCAGCAGCCGCCGCGGACTAGCGGGAGAGGGTTCCTACAATGAGCAGTTCTTC.